This is a list of T cell receptor beta chains from one sample in a study of shared clonotypes between healthy human individuals. The method was immunoSEQ multiplex PCR; TCRdb's version includes in-frame clones alone and lacks a portion of them. The sample holds a few million clones, approximately 95% seen once. Material: naive CD4+ T cells sorted from blood. The receptors here all came from a man aged 18 to 35 in good health. The conserved cysteine and the conserved F or W are not part of the CDR3 here. Fields, in order: V gene, J gene, CDR3 protein.

TRBV30	TRBJ1-2	AWSDASGVYGYT
TRBV2	TRBJ1-4	ASSGTGFNEKLF
TRBV5-4	TRBJ1-6	ASSPVPGPPLH
TRBV5-1	TRBJ2-3	ASSSWGTDTQY
TRBV4-1	TRBJ1-2	ASSQGHRGGYT
TRBV6-1	TRBJ2-5	ASSSHRLEQETQY
TRBV7-9	TRBJ1-5	ASSLGTYSNQPQH
TRBV27	TRBJ2-7	ASSLSMSVKQY
TRBV15	TRBJ1-4	ATSRPGQSSRMMKLF
TRBV11-2	TRBJ2-1	ASSLRLAGDNEQF
TRBV30	TRBJ2-7	AWDRAGYEQY
TRBV5-1	TRBJ2-2	ASSSRDSPNTGELF
TRBV7-2	TRBJ2-7	ASRWQTGTGSEQY
TRBV4-1	TRBJ1-5	ASSQDRRGQPQH
TRBV11-2	TRBJ2-7	ASSLVPGSGEQY
TRBV5-1	TRBJ2-3	ASSPGWAPGRADTQY
TRBV5-4	TRBJ1-6	ASSPFSSYNSPLH
TRBV10-3	TRBJ1-4	AISESITVGEKLF
TRBV29-1	TRBJ2-3	SVQPGQGAGTQY
TRBV4-1	TRBJ2-7	ASSLQSGAYEQY
TRBV10-1	TRBJ2-3	ASRPTSGEDTQY
TRBV30	TRBJ1-3	AWSKKTGDSGNTIY
TRBV7-9	TRBJ2-3	ASRGQGSTQY
TRBV30	TRBJ1-4	AWRGGLNEKLF
TRBV10-3	TRBJ2-6	AISLQGALSGANVLT
TRBV6-1	TRBJ1-5	ASSEQGKGKGQPQH
TRBV18	TRBJ2-7	ASSPEQGGYSYEQY
TRBV9	TRBJ2-1	ASSVVQGGGEQF
TRBV5-6	TRBJ1-1	ASSPLYKGRPNTEAF
TRBV5-1	TRBJ1-5	ASRDRGITDWNQPQH
TRBV18	TRBJ2-7	ASSSDLGEQY
TRBV6-5	TRBJ2-7	ASSPPGWGREQY
TRBV4-1	TRBJ1-4	ASSQVRGEKLF
TRBV10-1	TRBJ2-2	ASSELRGPGNTGELF
TRBV5-1	TRBJ2-7	ASSSLAGEYEQY
TRBV5-5	TRBJ2-2	ASSLAGTTNTGELF
TRBV21-1	TRBJ1-4	ASSKAGAGWWEKLF
TRBV18	TRBJ2-7	ASSPLPDTYEQY
TRBV28	TRBJ2-1	ASSPLEEQF
TRBV7-2	TRBJ2-7	ASSLALQGGEQY
TRBV4-1	TRBJ1-5	ASSIGQGGNQPQH
TRBV29-1	TRBJ2-3	SVDRGSTDTQY
TRBV5-4	TRBJ1-2	ASSLADRDAYGYT
TRBV5-1	TRBJ2-7	ASSPFREAGGYEQY
TRBV2	TRBJ2-7	ASSVELYEQY
TRBV11-2	TRBJ2-1	ASSLELQGWNEQF
TRBV7-2	TRBJ1-2	ASSLGSGNGYT
TRBV18	TRBJ1-1	ASSPEHRAF
TRBV25-1	TRBJ2-1	ASSEGGNEQF
TRBV30	TRBJ1-4	AWSGTSPGALF
TRBV7-2	TRBJ1-6	ASSLGGTLNSPLH
TRBV5-6	TRBJ1-2	ASSSGGYGYT
TRBV5-1	TRBJ1-1	ASSLGDSPEAF
TRBV5-1	TRBJ2-5	ASSLGGGLETQY
TRBV30	TRBJ2-3	AWSVNRGADTQY
TRBV30	TRBJ2-1	AWSVRQGAENEQF
TRBV2	TRBJ2-4	ASSEWGSKNIQY
TRBV11-2	TRBJ1-6	ASSFTGGSSYNSPLH
TRBV4-1	TRBJ1-3	ASSQGQGALGNTIY